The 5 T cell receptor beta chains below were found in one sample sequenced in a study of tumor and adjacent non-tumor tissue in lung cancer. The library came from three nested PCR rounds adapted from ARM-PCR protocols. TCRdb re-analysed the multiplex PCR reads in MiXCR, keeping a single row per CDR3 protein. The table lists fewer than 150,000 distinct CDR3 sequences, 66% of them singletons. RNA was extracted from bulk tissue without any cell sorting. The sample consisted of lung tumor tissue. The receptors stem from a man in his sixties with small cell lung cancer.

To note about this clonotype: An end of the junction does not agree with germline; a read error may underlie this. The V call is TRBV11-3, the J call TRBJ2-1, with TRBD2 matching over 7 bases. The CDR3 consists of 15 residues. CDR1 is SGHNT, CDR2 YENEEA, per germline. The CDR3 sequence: CASNLEGRDYNEKFF. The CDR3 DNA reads TGTGCCAGCAACTTAGAAGGCAGGGACTACAATGAGAAGTTCTTC.

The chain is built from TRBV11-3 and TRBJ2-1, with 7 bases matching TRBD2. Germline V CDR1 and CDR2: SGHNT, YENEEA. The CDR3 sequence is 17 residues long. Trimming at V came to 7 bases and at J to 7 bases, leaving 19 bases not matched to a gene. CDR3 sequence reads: CASKYPLGGSGTNEQFF. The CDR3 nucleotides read TGTGCCAGCAAGTACCCCCTTGGCGGGAGCGGTACAAATGAGCAGTTCTTC. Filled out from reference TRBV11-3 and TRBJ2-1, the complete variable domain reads EAGVVQSPRYKIIEKKQPVAFWCNPISGHNTLYWYLQNLGQGPELLIRYENEEAVDDSQLPKDRFSAERLKGVDSTLKIQPAELGDSAVYLCASKYPLGGSGTNEQFFGPGTRLTVL.

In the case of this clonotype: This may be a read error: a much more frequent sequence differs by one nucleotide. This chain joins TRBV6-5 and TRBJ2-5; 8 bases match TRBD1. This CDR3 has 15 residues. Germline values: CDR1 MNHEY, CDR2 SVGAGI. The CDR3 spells CASSFILDREEIQYF. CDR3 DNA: TGTGCCAGCAGTTTCATCCTGGACAGGGAGGAGATCCAGTACTTC.

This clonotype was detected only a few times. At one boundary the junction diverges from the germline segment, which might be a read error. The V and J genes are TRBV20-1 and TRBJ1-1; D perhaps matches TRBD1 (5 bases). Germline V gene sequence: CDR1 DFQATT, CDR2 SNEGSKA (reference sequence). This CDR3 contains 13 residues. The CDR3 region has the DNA TGCAGTGCTAGAGATCCCCTGACAGCTGAAGCTCTCTTT. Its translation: CSARDPLTAEALF.

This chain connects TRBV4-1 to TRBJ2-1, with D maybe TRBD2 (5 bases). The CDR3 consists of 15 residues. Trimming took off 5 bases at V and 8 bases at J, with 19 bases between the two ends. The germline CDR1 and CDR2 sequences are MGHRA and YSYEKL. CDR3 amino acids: CASSFSGIGKDEQFF. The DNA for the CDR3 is TGCGCCAGCAGCTTCTCCGGGATAGGGAAGGATGAGCAGTTCTTC.